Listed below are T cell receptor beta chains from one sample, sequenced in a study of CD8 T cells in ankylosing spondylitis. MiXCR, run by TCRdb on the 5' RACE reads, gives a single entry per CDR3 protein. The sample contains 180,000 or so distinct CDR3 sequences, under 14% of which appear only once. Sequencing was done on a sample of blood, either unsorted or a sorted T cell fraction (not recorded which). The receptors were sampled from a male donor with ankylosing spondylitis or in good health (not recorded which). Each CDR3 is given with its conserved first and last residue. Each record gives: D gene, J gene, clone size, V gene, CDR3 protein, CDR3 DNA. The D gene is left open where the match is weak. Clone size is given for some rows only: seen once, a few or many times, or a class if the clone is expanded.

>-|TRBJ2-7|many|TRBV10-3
CATTSSGEVQDYEQYF
TGTGCCACCACTTCGTCGGGTGAGGTCCAGGATTACGAGCAGTACTTC
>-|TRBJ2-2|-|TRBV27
CASSFWGAGAGELFF
TGTGCCAGCAGTTTCTGGGGGGCGGGGGCCGGGGAGCTGTTTTTT
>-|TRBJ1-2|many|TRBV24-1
CATTKDTFDGYTF
TGTGCCACCACAAAGGACACCTTCGATGGCTACACCTTC
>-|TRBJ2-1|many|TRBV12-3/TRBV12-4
CASSLSGLSQYEQFF
TGTGCCAGCAGTTTATCAGGACTCTCACAATATGAGCAGTTCTTC
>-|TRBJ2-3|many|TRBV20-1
CSARGIGTQYF
TGCAGTGCTAGGGGAATAGGTACGCAGTATTTT
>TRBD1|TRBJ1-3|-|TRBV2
CASRQGEENTVYF
TGTGCCAGCAGACAGGGGGAAGAAAACACCGTATATTTT
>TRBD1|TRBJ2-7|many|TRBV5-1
CASSELQGGSYEQYF
TGCGCCAGCAGCGAACTACAGGGGGGCTCCTACGAGCAGTACTTC
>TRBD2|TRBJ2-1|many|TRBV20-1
CSAHTSGGYNEQFF
TGCAGTGCTCATACTAGCGGGGGTTACAATGAGCAGTTCTTC
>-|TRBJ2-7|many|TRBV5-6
CASSLLQNEQYF
TGTGCCAGCAGCTTGTTGCAGAACGAGCAGTACTTC
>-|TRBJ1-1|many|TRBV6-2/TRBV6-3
CASSTREGLNTEAFF
TGTGCCAGCAGTACCCGGGAGGGATTGAACACTGAAGCTTTCTTT
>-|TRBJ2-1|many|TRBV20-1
CSARDRLGGLNEQFF
TGCAGTGCTAGAGATCGTCTGGGGGGCCTGAATGAGCAGTTCTTC
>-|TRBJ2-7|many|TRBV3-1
CASSQVSYEQYF
TGTGCCAGCAGCCAGGTTTCCTACGAGCAGTACTTC
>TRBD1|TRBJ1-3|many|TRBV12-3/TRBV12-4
CASSSGGEATIYF
TGTGCCAGCAGTTCAGGGGGGGAGGCCACCATATATTTT
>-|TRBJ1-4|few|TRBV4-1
CASSQVRRGETNEKLFF
TGCGCCAGCAGCCAAGTGAGGAGGGGCGAGACTAATGAAAAACTGTTTTTT
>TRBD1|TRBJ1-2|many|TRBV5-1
CASSLGLGQSYGYTF
TGCGCCAGCAGCTTGGGGCTGGGACAGTCCTATGGCTACACCTTC
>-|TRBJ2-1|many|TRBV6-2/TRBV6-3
CASSHSQEQFF
TGTGCCAGCAGCCATTCCCAGGAGCAGTTCTTC
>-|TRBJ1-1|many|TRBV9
CASSADRMNTEAFF
TGTGCCAGCAGCGCGGACAGAATGAACACTGAAGCTTTCTTT
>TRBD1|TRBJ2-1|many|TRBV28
CASSPQGPAYNEQFF
TGTGCCAGCAGTCCACAGGGGCCGGCCTACAATGAGCAGTTCTTC
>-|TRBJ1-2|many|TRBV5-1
CASSLRSDSFYGYTF
TGCGCCAGCAGCTTGAGGTCGGATAGCTTCTATGGCTACACCTTC
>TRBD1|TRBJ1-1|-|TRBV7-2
CASSGQGGLRTEAFF
TGTGCCAGCAGCGGACAGGGGGGGCTTCGCACTGAAGCTTTCTTT
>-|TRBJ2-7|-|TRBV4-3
CASSQGQVNSYEQYF
TGCGCCAGCAGCCAAGGACAGGTGAATTCCTACGAGCAGTACTTC
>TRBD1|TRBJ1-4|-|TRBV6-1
CASSEDRGEPTNEKLFF
TGTGCCAGCAGTGAGGACAGGGGCGAACCAACTAATGAAAAACTGTTTTTT
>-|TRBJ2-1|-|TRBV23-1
CASSHERGGNEQFF
TGCGCCAGCAGTCACGAACGTGGGGGTAATGAGCAGTTCTTC
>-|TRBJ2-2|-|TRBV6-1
CASSPQGVTGELFF
TGTGCCAGCAGCCCACAGGGCGTCACCGGGGAGCTGTTTTTT
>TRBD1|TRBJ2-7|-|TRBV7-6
CASSAEGASSYEQYF
TGTGCCAGCAGCGCTGAGGGGGCGAGCTCCTACGAGCAGTACTTC
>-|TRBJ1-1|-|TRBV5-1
CASSRVLTGNTEAFF
TGCGCCAGCAGCCGAGTACTTACAGGGAACACTGAAGCTTTCTTT
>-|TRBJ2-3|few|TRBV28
CASSSYSGARGRTPDTQYF
TGTGCCAGCAGTTCCTACTCGGGGGCCCGGGGCCGGACCCCAGATACGCAGTATTTT
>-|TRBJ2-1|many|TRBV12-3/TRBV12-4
CASSLLGTGSNEQFF
TGTGCCAGCAGCCTTTTAGGGACGGGCAGCAATGAGCAGTTCTTC
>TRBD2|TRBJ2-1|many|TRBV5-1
CASSPRTSGRNDEQFF
TGCGCCAGCAGCCCTCGGACTAGCGGGAGGAACGATGAGCAGTTCTTC
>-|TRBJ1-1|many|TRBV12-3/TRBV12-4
CASSWGSTEAFF
TGTGCCAGCAGTTGGGGGAGCACTGAAGCTTTCTTT
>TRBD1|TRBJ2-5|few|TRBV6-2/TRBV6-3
CASSLDRVPAFQYF
TGTGCCAGCAGCCTCGACAGGGTCCCCGCATTCCAGTACTTC
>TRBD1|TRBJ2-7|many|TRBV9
CASSVETGGYEQYF
TGTGCCAGCAGCGTAGAAACAGGGGGCTACGAGCAGTACTTC
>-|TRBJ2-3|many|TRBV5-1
CASSPWADPTDTQYF
TGCGCCAGCAGCCCATGGGCAGATCCCACAGATACGCAGTATTTT
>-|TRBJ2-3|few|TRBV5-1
CASSLGPGSENTQYF
TGCGCCAGCAGCTTGGGACCCGGGAGCGAGAATACGCAGTATTTT
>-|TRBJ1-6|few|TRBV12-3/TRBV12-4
CASSLPVALGSPLHF
TGTGCCAGCAGTTTACCAGTGGCTCTAGGGTCACCCCTCCACTTT
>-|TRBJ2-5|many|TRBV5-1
CASSEPQETQYF
TGCGCCAGCAGCGAACCCCAAGAGACCCAGTACTTC
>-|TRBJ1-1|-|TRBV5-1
CASRPRDGNTEAFF
TGCGCCAGCAGACCCAGGGACGGGAACACTGAAGCTTTCTTT
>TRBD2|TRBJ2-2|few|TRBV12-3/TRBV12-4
CASSARTSGSPGELFF
TGTGCCAGCAGTGCTCGGACTAGCGGGAGTCCCGGGGAGCTGTTTTTT
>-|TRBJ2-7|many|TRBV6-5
CASSYSRERAYEQYF
TGTGCCAGCAGTTACTCACGGGAGCGGGCCTACGAGCAGTACTTC
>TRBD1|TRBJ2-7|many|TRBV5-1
CASSPHRDRSSYEQYF
TGCGCCAGCAGCCCACACCGGGACAGGAGCTCCTACGAGCAGTACTTC
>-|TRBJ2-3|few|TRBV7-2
CASSLARGGWDTQYF
TGTGCCAGCAGCTTAGCTAGGGGGGGTTGGGATACGCAGTATTTT
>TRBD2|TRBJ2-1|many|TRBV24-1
CATSDVTSGRRNEQFF
TGTGCCACCAGTGATGTGACTAGCGGGAGACGCAATGAGCAGTTCTTC
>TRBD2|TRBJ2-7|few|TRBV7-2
CASRYASRTSGLYEQYF
TGTGCCAGCAGGTATGCCAGTCGGACTAGCGGCTTATACGAGCAGTACTTC
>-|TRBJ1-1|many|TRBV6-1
CASSLTGFSEAFF
TGTGCCAGCAGCCTCACAGGGTTCAGTGAAGCTTTCTTT
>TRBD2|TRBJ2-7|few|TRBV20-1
CSASRRQSYGGGYSYEQYF
TGCAGTGCTAGTAGAAGGCAATCCTATGGCGGGGGGTACTCCTACGAGCAGTACTTC
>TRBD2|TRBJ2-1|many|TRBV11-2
CASSPRTSGRSSYNEQFF
TGTGCCAGCAGCCCCAGGACTAGCGGGCGTAGCTCCTACAATGAGCAGTTCTTC
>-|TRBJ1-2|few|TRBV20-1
CSAREGGNGYTF
TGCAGTGCTAGAGAGGGAGGTAATGGCTACACCTTC
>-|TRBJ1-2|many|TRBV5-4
CASSSDSRPNYGYTF
TGTGCCAGCAGCTCGGACAGCCGTCCTAACTATGGCTACACCTTC
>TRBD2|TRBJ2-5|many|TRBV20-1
CSARGPGGMETQYF
TGCAGTGCTAGAGGCCCGGGAGGGATGGAGACCCAGTACTTC
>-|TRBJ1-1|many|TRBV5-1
CASSVLQKGTEAFF
TGCGCCAGCAGCGTGCTACAAAAGGGCACTGAAGCTTTCTTT
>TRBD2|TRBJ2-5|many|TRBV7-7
CASSLGLAGETQYF
TGCGCCAGCAGCTTGGGACTAGCCGGGGAGACCCAGTACTTC
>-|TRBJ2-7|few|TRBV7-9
CASSLVRALDEPYEQYF
TGTGCCAGCAGCTTAGTAAGGGCCTTAGACGAGCCCTACGAGCAGTACTTC